The 7 T cell receptor beta chains below all came from one sample that was sequenced in a study of T cell repertoires in cytomegalovirus infection. The antigens these receptors bind are not known. TCRdb re-analysed the reads in MiXCR, keeping a single row per CDR3 protein. The table has 700,000 to 850,000 distinct CDR3 sequences, roughly 33% seen once. This sample comprised cultured CD8+ T cells from PBMCs, obtained from culture after CMV antigen stimulation. Receptor source: a human donor in good health (CMV status not recorded). Some clones in this sample may be carry-over from other donors' samples.

This clonotype was seen more than once but under ten times. This sequence joins TRBV6-6 and TRBJ2-1; TRBD2 matches 7 bases. Trimming at V came to 7 bases and at J to 4 bases, leaving 19 bases not matched to a gene. The CDR3 sequence is 18 residues long. Germline values: CDR1 MNHNY, CDR2 SVGAGI (reference sequence). CDR3 sequence: CASKVGAGSDIEYNEQFF. In nucleotides, the CDR3 is TGTGCCAGCAAGGTAGGAGCGGGGAGTGACATCGAATACAATGAGCAGTTCTTC.

This clonotype was observed a handful of times. The V and J genes are TRBV12-3 or TRBV12-4 and TRBJ2-2; 8 bases line up with TRBD1. Trimming removed 7 bases from V and 1 base from J; junction bases left unmatched: 8. This CDR3 contains 16 residues. The CDR3, as DNA: TGTGCCAGCACTTCCTACAGGGGGGAGAACACCGGGGAGCTGTTTTTT. Amino acids: CASTSYRGENTGELFF.

This clonotype was seen repeatedly, ten times or more. The chain is built from TRBV7-6 and TRBJ2-4, with 13 bases matching TRBD2. The CDR3 loop spans 18 amino acids. Germline V CDR1 and CDR2: SGHVS, FNYEAQ. The V gene end was trimmed by 5 bases and the J gene end by 0 bases; junction bases not matched to a gene: 7. CDR3 in DNA: TGTGCCAGCAGCCCGGGACTAGCGGGGACTTTAGCCAAAAACATTCAGTACTTC. Its protein is CASSPGLAGTLAKNIQYF.

There are a few counts of this clonotype. This rearrangement joins TRBV9 to TRBJ2-1, with TRBD1 identical over 11 bases. Germline V gene data show CDR1 as SGDLS and CDR2 as YYNGEE. The CDR3 loop spans 16 amino acids. V lost 4 bases and J lost 2; bases outside the gene matches: 5. The CDR3 protein is CASSPSGQGAYNEQFF. CDR3 coding DNA: TGTGCCAGCAGCCCTTCGGGACAGGGGGCCTACAATGAGCAGTTCTTC. Full variable domain (remainder filled in from reference TRBV9 and TRBJ2-1): DSGVTQTPKHLITATGQRVTLRCSPRSGDLSVYWYQQSLDQGLQFLIQYYNGEERAKGNILERFSAQQFPDLHSELNLSSLELGDSALYFCASSPSGQGAYNEQFFGPGTRLTVL.

J is TRBJ1-1 and V is TRBV7-9; a possible D gene is TRBD1 (5 bases). Germline assignment: CDR1 SEHNR and CDR2 FQNEAQ (reference sequence). The CDR3 contains 14 residues. Trimming cost V 5 bases and J 5 bases, with 15 bases left between them. This CDR3 is CASSTPPGRTEAFF. Here the CDR3 DNA reads TGTGCCAGCAGCACCCCGCCAGGGAGAACTGAAGCTTTCTTT.

The J gene is TRBJ1-1, the V gene TRBV6-2 or TRBV6-3; D is ambiguous. Germline lookup yields CDR1 MNHEY and CDR2 SVGEGT. V was clipped by 2 bases and J by 0 bases, with 7 bases between them. The CDR3 runs to 14 residues. As DNA, the CDR3 is TGTGCCAGCAGTTACCCAGACATGAACACTGAAGCTTTCTTT. Translating it yields CASSYPDMNTEAFF.

The chain uses TRBV6-1 and TRBJ1-2; 8 nucleotides match TRBD1. This CDR3 spans 14 amino acids. Germline V gene sequence: CDR1 MNHNS, CDR2 SASEGT. The J segment lost 7 bases and the V segment lost 0 bases, leaving 4 bases of the junction unmatched. The CDR3 sequence is CASSEAPRGPGYTF. The CDR3 DNA reads TGTGCCAGCAGTGAAGCACCCAGGGGGCCTGGCTACACCTTC.